The clone carrying this TCR beta chain was seen repeatedly, ten times or more. Its antigen is unidentified. One entry per CDR3 protein results from TCRdb running MiXCR on the 5' RACE reads. The data hold under 250,000 distinct CDR3 sequences, with 3% to 3.5% observed a single time. The record originates from a study of T cells after yellow fever vaccination. Overall study findings and caveats: Abundant bulk-derived clonotypes could contaminate FACS-sorted repertoires.

Germline-derived CDR1 and CDR2 are LGHDT and YNNKEL (reference sequence). Trimming removed 2 bases from V and 10 bases from J, with 12 bases in between. The CDR3 length is 13 residues. The chain combines TRBV3-1 with TRBJ2-1; a weak D match, TRBD2 (5 bases). This clonotype originated in a man between 18 and 29 years old who received the YFV17D yellow fever vaccine. The sample was CD4+ T cells sorted from PBMCs, taken 10 days after the yellow fever booster vaccination. CDR3 sequence (DNA): TGTGCCAGCAGCCAAATAAGCGGCCTGGAGCAGTTCTTC. Translated: CASSQISGLEQFF.